This passage covers 7 T cell receptor beta chains from one sample sequenced in a study of blood T cell repertoires in COVID-19. Produced via immunoSEQ multiplex PCR; TCRdb's table is partial and in-frame only. The sample carries a few hundred thousand clones, 85% recorded once. The sample was peripheral blood. All receptors come from a woman between 18 and 30 years old with acute or convalescent COVID-19.

This chain links TRBV4-2 with TRBJ1-4; 9 bases match TRBD1. There are 15 residues in the CDR3. Germline CDR1 reads LGHNA; CDR2 reads YNFKEQ. V dropped 3 bases and J dropped 8; count of bases not matched to a gene: 7. CDR3 protein: CASSQDGTGREKLFF. For the CDR3, the DNA is TGTGCCAGCAGCCAGGACGGGACAGGGAGGGAAAAACTGTTTTTT.

This chain uses TRBV30 with TRBJ1-1; the match to TRBD1 covers 10 bases. CDR1 and CDR2 (germline): GTSNPN, SVGIG (reference sequence). The CDR3 loop spans 18 amino acids. V lost 4 bases to trimming and J lost 0 bases; unmatched junction nucleotides: 14. CDR3 sequence: CAWMVVPGQGPLNTEAFF. The CDR3 DNA is TGTGCCTGGATGGTAGTCCCGGGACAGGGGCCTCTGAACACTGAAGCTTTCTTT.

This clone has a handful of counts. The gene calls are TRBV7-9 and TRBJ1-6, with 9 bases matching TRBD1. The CDR3 consists of 15 residues. The germline gives CDR1 SEHNR, CDR2 FQNEAQ (reference sequence). V was pared by 5 bases and J by 7 bases, with 6 bases of the junction left unmatched. The CDR3 reads CASSQRTGDNSPLHF. As DNA, the CDR3 is TGTGCCAGCAGCCAGAGGACAGGGGACAATTCACCCCTCCACTTT.

The chain uses TRBV12-3 or TRBV12-4 and TRBJ1-1; D unclear. The CDR3 loop spans 13 amino acids. Between the trimmed V and J ends, which lost 7 bases and 4 bases, there was a span of 13 bases. CDR3 region: CASTLGRSTEAFF. CDR3 bases: TGTGCCAGCACTCTCGGGAGGAGCACTGAAGCTTTCTTT.

A few counts support this clone. The CDR3 here is CASGWIQGSSYEQYF. The CDR3 DNA reads TGTGCTAGTGGTTGGATACAGGGTTCCTCCTACGAGCAGTACTTC. The chain couples TRBV12-5 to TRBJ2-7; tentatively, D is TRBD1 (6 bases). Germline CDR1 is LGHNT and CDR2 is FRNRAP. V lost 4 bases to trimming and J lost 0 bases, with 13 bases between them. The CDR3 is 15 amino acids.

The chain carries TRBV9 and TRBJ2-3; 8 bases match TRBD1. V lost 0 bases to trimming and J lost 3 bases; unmatched junction nucleotides: 9. The germline CDR1 and CDR2 sequences are SGDLS and YYNGEE. The CDR3 is 17 residues long. The CDR3 region has the DNA TGTGCCAGCAGCGTAGGGACCGACAGGGGAATAACAGATACGCAGTATTTT. Protein sequence: CASSVGTDRGITDTQYF.

The table lists this clone with a few counts. The V and J genes are TRBV2 and TRBJ1-5; no definite D call. V lost 7 bases and J lost 7, with 14 bases in between. Germline V gives CDR1 SNHLY, CDR2 FYNNEI. CDR3 length: 13 residues. Here the CDR3 reads CASTAQSMQPQHF. For the CDR3, the DNA is TGTGCCAGCACCGCACAGTCAATGCAGCCCCAGCATTTT. The whole variable domain, remainder taken from reference TRBV2 and TRBJ1-5, is EPEVTQTPSHQVTQMGQEVILRCVPISNHLYFYWYRQILGQKVEFLVSFYNNEISEKSEIFDDQFSVERPDGSNFTLKIRSTKLEDSAMYFCASTAQSMQPQHFGDGTRLSIL.